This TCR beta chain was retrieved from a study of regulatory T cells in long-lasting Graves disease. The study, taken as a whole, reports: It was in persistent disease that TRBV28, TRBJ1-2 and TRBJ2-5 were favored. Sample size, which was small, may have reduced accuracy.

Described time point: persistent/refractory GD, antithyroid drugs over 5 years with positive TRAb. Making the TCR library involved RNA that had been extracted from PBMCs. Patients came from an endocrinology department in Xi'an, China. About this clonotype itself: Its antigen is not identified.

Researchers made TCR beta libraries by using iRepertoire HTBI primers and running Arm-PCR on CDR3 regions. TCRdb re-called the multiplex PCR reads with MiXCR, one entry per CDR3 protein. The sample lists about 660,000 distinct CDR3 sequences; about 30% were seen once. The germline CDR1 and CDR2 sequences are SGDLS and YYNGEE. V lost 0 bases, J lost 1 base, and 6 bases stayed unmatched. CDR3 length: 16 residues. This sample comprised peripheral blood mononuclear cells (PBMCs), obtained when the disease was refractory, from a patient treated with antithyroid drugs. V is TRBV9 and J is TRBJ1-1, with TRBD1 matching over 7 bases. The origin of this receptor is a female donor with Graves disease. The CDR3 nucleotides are TGTGCCAGCAGCGTAGCTTGGGACAGATCGAACACTGAAGCTTTCTTT. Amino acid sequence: CASSVAWDRSNTEAFF.